Presented here are 8 T cell receptor beta chains from one specimen sequenced in a study of beta chain features in type 1 diabetes. Their antigens remain unidentified. As every portion of the isolated RNA was reverse transcribed, the sequencing read expressed TCRB transcripts. Here immunoSEQ multiplex PCR was the method, and the copy in TCRdb shows in-frame clones only, minus some. The sample has a few hundred thousand clones; over 8.5% are singletons. Overall study findings and caveats: Moderately but significantly shorter TCRB CDR3s were found in Type 1 diabetes patients in all four CD4+ subsets.

The sample taken for sequencing was central memory CD4+ T cells from blood. Receptors originate from a man aged 30 to 45 with type 1 diabetes.

There are a few counts of this clone. The V gene is TRBV7-3, the J gene TRBJ1-3, with 9 nucleotides matching TRBD1. The CDR3 extends over 15 amino acids. V dropped 5 bases and J dropped 4; count of bases not matched to a gene: 6. The germline CDR1 and CDR2 sequences are SGHTA and FQGTGA. CDR3 in DNA: TGTGCCAGCAGCCCAGGACAGGGGATAGGAAACACCATATATTTT. It codes for CASSPGQGIGNTIYF.

V and J are TRBV7-9 and TRBJ2-1, with D uncertain. The CDR3 is 12 amino acids. Germline V lookup: CDR1 SEHNR, CDR2 FQNEAQ (reference sequence). V lost 1 base, J lost 7 bases, and 5 bases lay in between. The CDR3 sequence: CASSLDSNEQFF. For the CDR3, the DNA is TGTGCCAGCAGCTTAGATTCAAATGAGCAGTTCTTC.

There are a few counts of this clone. The V call is TRBV9, the J call TRBJ2-2, with TRBD2 matching over 8 bases. The length of the CDR3 is 15 residues. CDR1 is SGDLS, CDR2 YYNGEE, per germline. J was trimmed by 5 bases and V by 5 bases; bases with no gene match: 8. In DNA, the CDR3 is TGTGCCAGCAGAGGGGCGGGAGGAGGGACCGGGGAGCTGTTTTTT. This translates into CASRGAGGGTGELFF.

On this clone itself: Germline and junction disagree at one end, which may indicate a read error. In the same sample, other DNA sequences code for this CDR3. In DNA form, the CDR3 reads TGCGCCAGCAGATCCGGGACAGGGACAGATACGCAGTATTTT. Encoded protein: CASRSGTGTDTQYF. The V and J genes are TRBV7-8 and TRBJ2-3, with 9 bases fitting TRBD1. This CDR3 spans 14 amino acids. The germline V gene encodes CDR1 SGHVS and CDR2 FQNEAQ.

This chain links TRBV4-3 with TRBJ1-2, with D maybe TRBD1 (6 bases). The CDR3 covers 15 residues. V lost 3 bases and J 2 bases, leaving 13 bases between the germline ends. The germline V gene encodes CDR1 LGHNA and CDR2 YSLEER. In DNA form, the CDR3 reads TGCGCCAGCAGCCAGGCCGGGACACTGAACTATGGCTACACCTTC. Its protein is CASSQAGTLNYGYTF.

The chain carries TRBV28 and TRBJ2-7; maybe TRBD2 (6 bases). V was clipped by 5 bases and J by 7 bases, with 15 bases between them. The CDR3 sequence is 13 residues long. The germline V gene has CDR1 MDHEN and CDR2 SYDVKM. The CDR3 reads CASSPPSAGEQYF. The CDR3 DNA sequence: TGTGCCAGCAGTCCCCCATCGGCGGGGGAGCAGTACTTC.

This clone appeared a few times. This chain uses TRBV5-4 with TRBJ1-3; TRBD1 matches 9 bases. The J segment lost 2 bases and the V segment lost 2 bases, leaving 8 bases of the junction unmatched. Germline CDR1 and CDR2: SGHNT and YYREEE (reference sequence). The CDR3 is made up of 17 amino acids. DNA for the CDR3: TGTGCCAGCAGCTTTGCGGGACAGGGATCAACTGGAAACACCATATATTTT. This gives the protein CASSFAGQGSTGNTIYF.

This clone was seen a handful of times. The genes are TRBV5-5 and TRBJ2-1; 9 bases align to TRBD1. V was clipped by 0 bases and J by 8 bases; unmatched bases: 9. In germline, CDR1 is SGHKS, CDR2 YYEKEE (reference sequence). The CDR3 consists of 16 residues. The CDR3 loop reads CASSLGGTGFGDEQFF. The CDR3 bases are TGTGCCAGCAGCTTGGGCGGGACAGGGTTCGGCGATGAGCAGTTCTTC.